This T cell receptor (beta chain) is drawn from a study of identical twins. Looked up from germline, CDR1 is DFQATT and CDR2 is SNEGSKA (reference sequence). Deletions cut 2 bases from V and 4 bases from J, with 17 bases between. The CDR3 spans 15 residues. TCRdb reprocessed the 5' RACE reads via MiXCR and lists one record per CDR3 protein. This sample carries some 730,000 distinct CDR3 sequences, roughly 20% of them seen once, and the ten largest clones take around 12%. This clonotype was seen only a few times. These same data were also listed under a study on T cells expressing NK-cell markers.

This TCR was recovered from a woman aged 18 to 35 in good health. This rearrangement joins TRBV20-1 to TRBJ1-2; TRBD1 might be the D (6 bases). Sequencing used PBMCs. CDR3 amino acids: CSARRTTGNAYGYTF. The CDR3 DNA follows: TGCAGTGCTAGACGAACCACAGGGAATGCCTATGGCTACACCTTC.